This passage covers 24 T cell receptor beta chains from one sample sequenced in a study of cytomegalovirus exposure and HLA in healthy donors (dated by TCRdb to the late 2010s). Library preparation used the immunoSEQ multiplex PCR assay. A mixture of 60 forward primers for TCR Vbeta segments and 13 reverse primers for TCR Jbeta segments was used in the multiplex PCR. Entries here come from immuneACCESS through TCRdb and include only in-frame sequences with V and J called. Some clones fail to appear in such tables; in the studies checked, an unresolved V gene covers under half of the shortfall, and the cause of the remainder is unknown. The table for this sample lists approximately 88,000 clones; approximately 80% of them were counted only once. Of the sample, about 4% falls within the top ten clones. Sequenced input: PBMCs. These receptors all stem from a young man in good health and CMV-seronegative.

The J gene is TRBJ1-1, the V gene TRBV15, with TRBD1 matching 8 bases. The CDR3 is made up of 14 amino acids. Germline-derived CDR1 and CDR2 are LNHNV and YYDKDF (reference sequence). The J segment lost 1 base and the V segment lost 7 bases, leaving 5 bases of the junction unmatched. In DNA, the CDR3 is TGTGCCACCAAGACGACAGGGGCGAACACTGAAGCTTTCTTT. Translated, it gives CATKTTGANTEAFF.

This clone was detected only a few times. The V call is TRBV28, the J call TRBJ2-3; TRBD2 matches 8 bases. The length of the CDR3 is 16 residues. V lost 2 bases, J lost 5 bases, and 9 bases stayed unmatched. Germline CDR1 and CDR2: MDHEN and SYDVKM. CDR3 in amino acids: CASSLPKRERKDTQYF. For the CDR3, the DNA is TGTGCCAGCAGTTTACCTAAGCGGGAGAGAAAAGATACGCAGTATTTT.

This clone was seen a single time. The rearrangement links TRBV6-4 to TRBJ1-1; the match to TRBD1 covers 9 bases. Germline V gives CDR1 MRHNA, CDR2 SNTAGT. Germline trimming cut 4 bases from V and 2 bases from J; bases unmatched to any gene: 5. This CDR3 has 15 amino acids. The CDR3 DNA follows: TGTGCCAGCAGTGCCGTGACAGGGGGAAACACTGAAGCTTTCTTT. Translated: CASSAVTGGNTEAFF.

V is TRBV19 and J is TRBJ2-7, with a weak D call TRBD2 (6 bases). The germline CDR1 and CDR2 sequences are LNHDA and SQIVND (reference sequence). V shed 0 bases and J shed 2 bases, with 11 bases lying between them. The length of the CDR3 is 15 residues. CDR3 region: CASSIDGGVAYEQYF. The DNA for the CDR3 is TGTGCCAGTAGTATAGATGGAGGGGTAGCCTACGAGCAGTACTTC.

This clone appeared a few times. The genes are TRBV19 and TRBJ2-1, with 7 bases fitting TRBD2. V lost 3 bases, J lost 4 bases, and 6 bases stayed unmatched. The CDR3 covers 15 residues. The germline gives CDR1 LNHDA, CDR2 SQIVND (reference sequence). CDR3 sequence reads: CASSIFSGLYNEQFF. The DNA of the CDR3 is TGTGCCAGTAGTATCTTTAGCGGGCTGTACAATGAGCAGTTCTTC.

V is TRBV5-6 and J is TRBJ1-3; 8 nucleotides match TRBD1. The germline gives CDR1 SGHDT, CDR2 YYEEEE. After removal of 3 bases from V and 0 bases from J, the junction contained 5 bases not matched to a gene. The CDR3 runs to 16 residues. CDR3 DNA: TGTGCCAGCAGCTACAGGGGGGAACTCTCTGGAAACACCATATATTTT. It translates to CASSYRGELSGNTIYF.

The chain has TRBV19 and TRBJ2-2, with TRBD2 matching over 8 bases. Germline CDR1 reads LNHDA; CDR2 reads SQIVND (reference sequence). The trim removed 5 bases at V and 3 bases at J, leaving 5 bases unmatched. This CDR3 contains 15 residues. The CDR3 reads CASSLSGRHTGELFF. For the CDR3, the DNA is TGTGCCAGTAGTTTGAGCGGGAGACACACCGGGGAGCTGTTTTTT.

The CDR3 loop reads CASSRLAGEDTQYF. CDR3 DNA: TGCGCCAGCAGCAGACTAGCGGGAGAAGATACGCAGTATTTT. The chain joins TRBV5-1 to TRBJ2-3; 12 bases are a match to TRBD2. Per germline, CDR1 SGHRS and CDR2 YFSETQ. V lost 4 bases to trimming and J lost 5 bases; unmatched junction nucleotides: 2. This CDR3 comprises 14 residues.

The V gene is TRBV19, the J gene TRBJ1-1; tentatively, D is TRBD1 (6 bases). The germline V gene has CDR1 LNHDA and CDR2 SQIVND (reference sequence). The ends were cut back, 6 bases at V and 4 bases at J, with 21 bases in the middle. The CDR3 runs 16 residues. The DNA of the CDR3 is TGTGCCAGTAGAGCGGCTGGGAGGGGGGGGACCACTGAAGCTTTCTTT. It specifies CASRAAGRGGTTEAFF.

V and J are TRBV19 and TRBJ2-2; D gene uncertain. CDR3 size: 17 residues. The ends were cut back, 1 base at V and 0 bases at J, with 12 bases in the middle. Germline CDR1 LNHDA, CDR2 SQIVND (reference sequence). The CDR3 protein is CASSIVGSEANTGELFF. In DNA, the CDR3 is TGTGCCAGTAGTATAGTAGGATCAGAGGCGAACACCGGGGAGCTGTTTTTT.

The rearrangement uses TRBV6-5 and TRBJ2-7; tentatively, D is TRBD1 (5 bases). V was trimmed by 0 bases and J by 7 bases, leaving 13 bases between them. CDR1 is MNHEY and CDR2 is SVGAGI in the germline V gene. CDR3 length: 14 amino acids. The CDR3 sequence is CASSYSNQGGEQYF. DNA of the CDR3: TGTGCCAGCAGTTACTCGAATCAGGGTGGGGAGCAGTACTTC.

The CDR3 sequence: CASRTGGSGYTF. As DNA, the CDR3 is TGTGCCAGCCGAACGGGGGGGTCTGGCTACACCTTC. The chain joins TRBV27 to TRBJ1-2; TRBD1 might be the D (5 bases). Germline V gene sequence: CDR1 MNHEY, CDR2 SMNVEV (reference sequence). The CDR3 totals 12 residues. Trimming pared 8 bases from V and 7 bases from J, leaving 14 bases between.

The CDR3 DNA is TGTGCCAGCAGCGCACCGACAGGGGAAGCTTTCTTT. The encoded protein is CASSAPTGEAFF. This sequence joins TRBV5-4 and TRBJ1-1, with TRBD1 matching 7 bases. Germline trimming cut 4 bases from V and 8 bases from J; bases unmatched to any gene: 5. This CDR3 contains 12 residues. Germline V CDR1 and CDR2: SGHNT, YYREEE (reference sequence).

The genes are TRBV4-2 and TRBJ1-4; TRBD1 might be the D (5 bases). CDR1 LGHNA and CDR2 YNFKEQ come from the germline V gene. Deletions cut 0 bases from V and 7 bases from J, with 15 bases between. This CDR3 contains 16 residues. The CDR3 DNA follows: TGTGCCAGCAGCCAAGATTTCGGGACTCAAGTTGAAAAACTGTTTTTT. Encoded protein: CASSQDFGTQVEKLFF.

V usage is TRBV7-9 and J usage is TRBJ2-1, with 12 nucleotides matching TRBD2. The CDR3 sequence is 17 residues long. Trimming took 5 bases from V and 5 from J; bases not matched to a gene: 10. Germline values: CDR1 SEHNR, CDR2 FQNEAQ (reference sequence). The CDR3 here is CASSPRSRLAGDNEQFF. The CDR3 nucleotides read TGTGCCAGCAGCCCACGTAGCCGACTAGCGGGAGACAATGAGCAGTTCTTC.

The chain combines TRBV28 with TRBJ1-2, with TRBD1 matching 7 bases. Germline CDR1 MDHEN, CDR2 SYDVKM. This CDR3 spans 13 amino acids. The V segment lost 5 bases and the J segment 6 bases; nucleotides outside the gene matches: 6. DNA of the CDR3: TGTGCCAGCAGTACGACAGGGAAGGATGGCTACACCTTC. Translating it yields CASSTTGKDGYTF.

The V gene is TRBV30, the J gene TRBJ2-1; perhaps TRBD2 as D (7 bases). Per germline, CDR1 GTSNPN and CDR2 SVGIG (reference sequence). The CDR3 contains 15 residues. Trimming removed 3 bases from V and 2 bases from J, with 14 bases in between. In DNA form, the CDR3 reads TGTGCCTGGAGGGGGGGGCCTAGCACCTACAATGAGCAGTTCTTC. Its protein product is CAWRGGPSTYNEQFF.

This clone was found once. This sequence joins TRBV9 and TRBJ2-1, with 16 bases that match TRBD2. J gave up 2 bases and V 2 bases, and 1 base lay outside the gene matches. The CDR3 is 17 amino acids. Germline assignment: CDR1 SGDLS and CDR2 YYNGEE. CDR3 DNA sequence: TGTGCCAGCAGCGTGGGACTAGCGGGAGGGCCCTACAATGAGCAGTTCTTC. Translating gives CASSVGLAGGPYNEQFF.

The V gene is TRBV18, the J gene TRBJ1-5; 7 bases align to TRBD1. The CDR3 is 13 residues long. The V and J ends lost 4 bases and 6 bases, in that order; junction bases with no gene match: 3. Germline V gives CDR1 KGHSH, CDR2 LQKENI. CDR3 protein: CASSLAGGQPQHF. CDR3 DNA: TGTGCCAGCTCACTTGCAGGGGGTCAGCCCCAGCATTTT.

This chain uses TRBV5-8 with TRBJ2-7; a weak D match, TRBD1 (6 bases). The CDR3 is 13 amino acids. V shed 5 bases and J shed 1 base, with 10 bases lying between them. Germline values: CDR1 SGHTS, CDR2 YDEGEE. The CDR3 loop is CASRRTDSYEQYF. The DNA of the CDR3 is TGTGCCAGCAGGCGGACAGATTCCTACGAGCAGTACTTC.

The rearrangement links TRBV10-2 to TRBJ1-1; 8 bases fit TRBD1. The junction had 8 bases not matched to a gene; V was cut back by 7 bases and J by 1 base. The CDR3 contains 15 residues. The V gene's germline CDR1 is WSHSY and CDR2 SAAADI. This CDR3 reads CASTQQGAGNTEAFF. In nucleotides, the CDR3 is TGCGCCAGCACACAGCAGGGGGCGGGGAACACTGAAGCTTTCTTT.

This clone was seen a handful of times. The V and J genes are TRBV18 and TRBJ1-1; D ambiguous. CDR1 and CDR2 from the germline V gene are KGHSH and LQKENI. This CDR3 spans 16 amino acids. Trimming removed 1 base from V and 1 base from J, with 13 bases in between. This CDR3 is CASSPLISERNTEAFF. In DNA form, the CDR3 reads TGTGCCAGCTCACCACTAATCTCTGAGAGGAACACTGAAGCTTTCTTT.

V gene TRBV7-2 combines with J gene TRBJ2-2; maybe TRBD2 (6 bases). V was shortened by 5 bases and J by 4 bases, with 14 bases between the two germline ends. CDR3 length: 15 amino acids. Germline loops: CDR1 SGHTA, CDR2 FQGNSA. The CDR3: CASSLLASVTGELFF. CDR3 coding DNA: TGTGCCAGCAGCCTACTGGCTAGCGTCACCGGGGAGCTGTTTTTT.

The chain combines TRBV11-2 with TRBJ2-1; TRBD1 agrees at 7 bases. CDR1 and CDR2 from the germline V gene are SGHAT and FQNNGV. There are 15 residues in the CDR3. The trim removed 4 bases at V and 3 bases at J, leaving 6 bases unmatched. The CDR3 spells CASSSTGTDYNEQFF. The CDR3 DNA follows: TGTGCCAGCAGCTCAACCGGGACAGACTACAATGAGCAGTTCTTC.